Each of the 18 T cell receptor beta chains below was sequenced from the same sample in a study of T cell repertoires in ileal Crohn's disease (dated by TCRdb to the late 2010s). The library came from the immunoSEQ multiplex PCR assay. The immuneACCESS repertoire file appears here via TCRdb, limited to in-frame rearrangements. These files lack a portion of the clones; in checked studies, under half of the deficit traces to unresolved V genes, and the cause of the others is not known. The sample table shows fewer than 10,000 clones, and around 82% are seen once. The ten largest clonotypes hold 9.5% to 15% of the sample. The sequencing sample was made of ileal tissue. The origin of the receptors is an adult with Crohn's disease.

The V call is TRBV5-1, the J call TRBJ1-1; maybe TRBD1 (6 bases). Per germline, CDR1 SGHRS and CDR2 YFSETQ. Trimming pared 4 bases from V and 2 bases from J, leaving 15 bases between. The CDR3 extends over 15 amino acids. The CDR3 DNA reads TGCGCCAGCAGCCCTACAGGGTGGGGTAACACTGAAGCTTTCTTT. Translated, it gives CASSPTGWGNTEAFF.

The chain is built from TRBV29-1 and TRBJ2-4, with 9 positions matching TRBD2. Germline CDR1 and CDR2: SQVTM and ANQGSEA. The CDR3 consists of 13 residues. The junction had 6 bases not matched to a gene; V was cut back by 4 bases and J by 8 bases. The CDR3 is CSVARGRADIQYF. The CDR3 nucleotides are TGCAGCGTTGCTCGCGGGAGGGCCGACATTCAGTACTTC. Together with reference TRBV29-1 and TRBJ2-4, the CDR3 gives the full variable domain: SAVISQKPSRDICQRGTSLTIQCQVDSQVTMMFWYRQQPGQSLTLIATANQGSEATYESGFVIDKFPISRPNLTFSTLTVSNMSPEDSSIYLCSVARGRADIQYFGAGTRLSVL.

The sample holds one count of this clone. This chain connects TRBV28 to TRBJ1-5; 8 bases are a match to TRBD1. The ends lost 3 bases at V and 0 bases at J; junction bases unmatched: 4. From germline, CDR1 is MDHEN and CDR2 SYDVKM. The CDR3 length is 16 residues. This CDR3 reads CASSFPGTGSNQPQHF. DNA for the CDR3: TGTGCCAGCAGTTTCCCTGGGACAGGTAGCAATCAGCCCCAGCATTTT.

The genes are TRBV4-1 and TRBJ2-3; perhaps TRBD2 as D (6 bases). Trimming shortened V by 0 bases and J by 2 bases, and 15 bases separated the two germline ends. This CDR3 has 17 amino acids. From germline, CDR1 is MGHRA and CDR2 YSYEKL. This CDR3 is CASSQDRRDFYTDTQYF. CDR3 nucleotides: TGCGCCAGCAGCCAAGATCGGCGGGACTTCTACACAGATACGCAGTATTTT.

This chain connects TRBV30 to TRBJ1-1, with 8 bases identical to TRBD1. Germline V CDR1 and CDR2: GTSNPN, SVGIG (reference sequence). The ends lost 0 bases at V and 11 bases at J; junction bases unmatched: 2. CDR3 size: 11 residues. As DNA, the CDR3 is TGTGCCTGGAGTGTGGGACAGGCGGCTTTCTTT. Encoded protein: CAWSVGQAAFF.

The J gene is TRBJ2-7, the V gene TRBV19, with 8 bases fitting TRBD1. The J segment lost 2 bases and the V segment lost 3 bases, leaving 9 bases of the junction unmatched. The CDR3 has 16 amino acids. Per the germline V gene, CDR1 is LNHDA and CDR2 is SQIVND (reference sequence). The CDR3 DNA follows: TGTGCCAGTAGTATTCACCCTGGACAGGGCCCCTACGAGCAGTACTTC. Amino acids: CASSIHPGQGPYEQYF.

The chain has TRBV6-5 and TRBJ1-4, with 7 bases aligning to TRBD1. The V gene's germline CDR1 is MNHEY and CDR2 SVGAGI. V lost 5 bases to trimming and J lost 4 bases; unmatched junction nucleotides: 7. The CDR3 covers 15 residues. CDR3 region: CASSTTRGNNEKLFF. CDR3 DNA sequence: TGTGCCAGCAGTACTACCAGGGGGAATAATGAAAAACTGTTTTTT.

This rearrangement joins TRBV5-1 to TRBJ2-5; 8 nucleotides line up with TRBD1. The J segment lost 4 bases and the V segment lost 4 bases, leaving 15 bases of the junction unmatched. CDR1 is SGHRS, CDR2 YFSETQ, per germline. This CDR3 comprises 17 residues. DNA for the CDR3: TGCGCCAGCAGCCTACAACCCGGACAGGGAGCCGGAGAGACCCAGTACTTC. Translation gives CASSLQPGQGAGETQYF.

The V and J genes are TRBV6-4 and TRBJ2-3; D is ambiguous. Germline CDR1 reads MRHNA; CDR2 reads SNTAGT. Trimming removed 3 bases at V and 2 bases at J, with 9 bases between. This CDR3 comprises 14 residues. CDR3 coding DNA: TGTGCCAGCAGTGAAGGCCAATACACAGATACGCAGTATTTT. Encoded protein: CASSEGQYTDTQYF.

This clone was found a few times. The rearrangement joins TRBV4-2 to TRBJ2-7; D call uncertain. CDR1 is LGHNA and CDR2 is YNFKEQ in the germline V gene. This CDR3 is built from 15 residues. With 0 bases removed from V and 2 bases from J, the gap between germline ends came to 11 bases. The CDR3 DNA is TGTGCCAGCAGCCAAGATATGGCAGTTACCTACGAGCAGTACTTC. Translated, it gives CASSQDMAVTYEQYF.

The rearrangement joins TRBV7-9 to TRBJ2-1, with D possibly being TRBD2 (6 bases). This CDR3 is 14 amino acids long. V lost 1 base and J 9 bases, leaving 13 bases between the germline ends. Germline V gene lookup returns CDR1 SEHNR and CDR2 FQNEAQ (reference sequence). The CDR3 DNA sequence: TGTGCCAGCAGCTTAGACGGGAGCCTACGTGAGCAGTTCTTC. This translates into CASSLDGSLREQFF.

V usage is TRBV7-2 and J usage is TRBJ2-7; tentative D call: TRBD2 (6 bases). Per the germline V gene, CDR1 is SGHTA and CDR2 is FQGNSA. V was shortened by 5 bases and J by 2 bases, with 19 bases between the two germline ends. CDR3 size: 16 residues. CDR3 region: CASSQREARTAYEQYF. Here the CDR3 DNA reads TGTGCCAGCAGCCAAAGGGAGGCGCGTACTGCCTACGAGCAGTACTTC.

The rearrangement links TRBV5-1 to TRBJ2-2, with D uncertain. The CDR3 runs 14 residues. With 4 bases removed from V and 0 bases from J, the gap between germline ends came to 7 bases. The germline gives CDR1 SGHRS, CDR2 YFSETQ. The CDR3 DNA is TGCGCCAGCAGCGGTGGATCGAACACCGGGGAGCTGTTTTTT. Translated: CASSGGSNTGELFF.

Judged by abundance, this clone is medium-sized (0.01 to 0.1%). J is TRBJ2-1 and V is TRBV5-1; D may be TRBD1 or TRBD2 (5 bases each). This CDR3 is 16 amino acids long. V lost 1 base, J lost 0 bases, and 11 bases lay in between. From germline, CDR1 is SGHRS and CDR2 YFSETQ. The CDR3 region has the DNA TGCGCCAGCAGCTTGCCGGGACCGAGCTCCTACAATGAGCAGTTCTTC. Protein sequence: CASSLPGPSSYNEQFF. Filled out from reference TRBV5-1 and TRBJ2-1, the complete variable domain reads KAGVTQTPRYLIKTRGQQVTLSCSPISGHRSVSWYQQTPGQGLQFLFEYFSETQRNKGNFPGRFSGRQFSNSRSEMNVSTLELGDSALYLCASSLPGPSSYNEQFFGPGTRLTVL.

This chain uses TRBV30 with TRBJ2-2; unclear D gene. V lost 4 bases to trimming and J lost 2 bases, with 11 bases between them. This CDR3 is built from 14 residues. Germline CDR1 is GTSNPN and CDR2 is SVGIG (reference sequence). The CDR3 protein is CAWIRQTNTGELFF. The DNA for the CDR3 is TGTGCCTGGATCCGACAAACTAACACCGGGGAGCTGTTTTTT.

The genes are TRBV27 and TRBJ1-5, with TRBD1 identical over 7 bases. The V and J ends lost 4 bases and 6 bases, in that order; junction bases with no gene match: 3. CDR3 size: 13 residues. Germline values: CDR1 MNHEY, CDR2 SMNVEV (reference sequence). CDR3 DNA sequence: TGTGCCAGCAGTTCGAACAGGGGTCAGCCCCAGCATTTT. It yields the protein CASSSNRGQPQHF.

This clone has only one observation. The J gene is TRBJ2-3, the V gene TRBV18; the match to TRBD2 covers 11 bases. Germline V gene sequence: CDR1 KGHSH, CDR2 LQKENI. This CDR3 comprises 16 residues. Trimming took 3 bases from V and 1 from J; bases not matched to a gene: 3. The CDR3 coding sequence is TGTGCCAGCTCACCCGGACTAGCGGGCGGCACAGATACGCAGTATTTT. Amino acids: CASSPGLAGGTDTQYF.

This clone came up a few times. This rearrangement joins TRBV2 to TRBJ1-2, with D possibly being TRBD1 (6 bases). The germline gives CDR1 SNHLY, CDR2 FYNNEI. Trimming pared 6 bases from V and 3 bases from J, leaving 14 bases between. CDR3 size: 14 residues. CDR3 region: CASSLEGGDYGYTF. DNA for the CDR3: TGTGCCAGCAGCCTCGAGGGGGGGGACTATGGCTACACCTTC.